This entry lists 10 T cell receptor beta chains sequenced from one sample in a study of regulatory dendritic cells for organ transplantation. The assay was immunoSEQ multiplex PCR, and TCRdb's table has in-frame clones only and misses some. The table has about 30,000 clones, roughly 85% seen once. The sequencing sample was made of memory CD4+ T cells from blood. Sample subset: CD45RO+ memory T cells. These receptors originate from a human donor in good health.

V and J are TRBV18 and TRBJ1-4; D is perhaps TRBD1 (6 bases). CDR3 length: 13 residues. From germline, CDR1 is KGHSH and CDR2 LQKENI. The V gene lost 4 bases and the J gene lost 4 bases, with 7 bases spanning the gap. The CDR3, as DNA: TGTGCCAGCTCACTGGACAGTAATGAAAAACTGTTTTTT. Its protein product is CASSLDSNEKLFF. Full variable domain (missing parts from reference TRBV18 and TRBJ1-4): NAGVMQNPRHLVRRRGQEARLRCSPMKGHSHVYWYRQLPEEGLKFMVYLQKENIIDESGMPKERFSAEFPKEGPSILRIQQVVRGDSAAYFCASSLDSNEKLFFGSGTQLSVL.

V and J are TRBV7-9 and TRBJ2-3; unclear D gene. This CDR3 comprises 12 residues. Germline V CDR1 and CDR2: SEHNR, FQNEAQ (reference sequence). The V end lost 6 bases, the J end lost 4 bases, and 8 bases lay between the germline ends. CDR3 region: CASSLLADTQYF. CDR3 nucleotides: TGTGCCAGCAGTCTCCTAGCAGATACGCAGTATTTT.

The V gene is TRBV5-4, the J gene TRBJ1-6; the D is unclear. Trimming took off 1 base at V and 12 bases at J, with 5 bases between the two ends. The CDR3 extends over 11 amino acids. The germline V gene has CDR1 SGHNT and CDR2 YYREEE (reference sequence). The chain's CDR3 is CASSLNGPLHF. The CDR3 nucleotides read TGTGCCAGCAGCTTGAACGGACCCCTCCACTTT.

The chain recombines TRBV27 with TRBJ1-2; perhaps TRBD1 as D (5 bases). The CDR3 covers 14 residues. The germline gives CDR1 MNHEY, CDR2 SMNVEV (reference sequence). Trimming left V 8 bases short and J 7 bases short, with 20 bases between. The CDR3 loop is CASGRGTDRGGYTF. CDR3 in DNA: TGTGCCAGCGGGCGAGGGACGGACCGAGGTGGCTACACCTTC.

Points on this clone: Other DNA sequences in this specimen translate into the identical CDR3. This chain links TRBV20-1 with TRBJ2-7; D perhaps matches TRBD2 (5 bases). The length of the CDR3 is 11 residues. V lost 3 bases and J 4 bases, leaving 7 bases between the germline ends. Germline values: CDR1 DFQATT, CDR2 SNEGSKA (reference sequence). The CDR3 spells CSARTTYEQYF. CDR3 in DNA: TGCAGTGCTAGGACTACATACGAGCAGTACTTC.

The CDR3 sequence is CASSHLPLAEGTGELFF. DNA for the CDR3: TGCGCCAGCAGCCACCTGCCATTGGCGGAGGGCACCGGGGAGCTGTTTTTT. V is TRBV4-3 and J is TRBJ2-2, with D perhaps TRBD2 (6 bases). V lost 3 bases, J lost 4 bases, and 18 bases lay in between. Germline V CDR1 and CDR2: LGHNA, YSLEER. The CDR3 consists of 17 residues.

J is TRBJ1-2 and V is TRBV2; no firm D call. The germline gives CDR1 SNHLY, CDR2 FYNNEI. The germline V and J ends were trimmed by 7 bases and 1 base, with 7 bases remaining between them. The CDR3 extends over 12 amino acids. CDR3 region: CASTGDNYGYTF. The CDR3 nucleotides are TGTGCCAGCACGGGAGATAACTATGGCTACACCTTC.

V gene TRBV10-2 combines with J gene TRBJ2-5; tentatively, D is TRBD1 or TRBD2 (6 bases each). The germline V gene has CDR1 WSHSY and CDR2 SAAADI. This CDR3 spans 13 amino acids. Trimming pared 7 bases from V and 4 bases from J, leaving 13 bases between. The CDR3 bases are TGCGCCAGCACCGAACGGGGGCGAGAGACCCAGTACTTC. Amino acids: CASTERGRETQYF.

In this sample, this clone turned up once. CDR3 loop: CASSPNPSAYNEQFF. The CDR3 nucleotides are TGTGCCAGCAGCCCTAACCCTAGCGCATACAATGAGCAGTTCTTC. The V and J genes are TRBV7-3 and TRBJ2-1, with a weak D call TRBD2 (6 bases). This CDR3 is built from 15 residues. The V gene's germline CDR1 is SGHTA and CDR2 FQGTGA. Trimming took off 5 bases at V and 4 bases at J, with 15 bases between the two ends.

This clone appeared once. The V gene is TRBV7-9, the J gene TRBJ2-3; D is unclear. The CDR3 spans 11 residues. Germline V lookup: CDR1 SEHNR, CDR2 FQNEAQ (reference sequence). The V gene lost 4 bases and the J gene lost 6 bases, with 5 bases spanning the gap. The CDR3 loop is CASSSADTQYF. The CDR3 DNA sequence: TGTGCCAGCAGCTCGGCGGATACGCAGTATTTT.